This T cell receptor (beta chain) derives from a study of T cell clones after liver transplantation. Across the study: Draws occurred before transplant, before withdrawal, and after complete or failed withdrawal. Overall study findings and caveats: A larger donor-reactive than third-party decline suggested partial antigen-specific deletion. In two subjects, few donor cells limited the measurable donor-reactive repertoire.

Note on this clone: Its target is not known.

Germline V gives CDR1 MDHEN, CDR2 SYDVKM. V shed 6 bases and J shed 2 bases, with 19 bases lying between them. This CDR3 has 16 residues. Sorting of unstimulated PBMCs yielded separate CD3+CD4+ and CD3+CD8+ fractions. TCRdb's table, derived via immunoSEQ multiplex PCR, lists solely in-frame clones and lacks some. This sample has approximately 100,000 clones, with around 80% found just once. The rearrangement uses TRBV28 and TRBJ2-5; tentative D call: TRBD2 (6 bases). The sequencing here drew on CD4+ T cells from blood, taken around 48 months after liver transplant. The clonotype comes from a human patient who received a liver transplant. Some T cells may arise from the graft donor. Here the CDR3 reads CASSPPTPGVQETQYF. The CDR3 bases are TGTGCCAGCAGCCCACCCACACCGGGGGTACAAGAGACCCAGTACTTC.